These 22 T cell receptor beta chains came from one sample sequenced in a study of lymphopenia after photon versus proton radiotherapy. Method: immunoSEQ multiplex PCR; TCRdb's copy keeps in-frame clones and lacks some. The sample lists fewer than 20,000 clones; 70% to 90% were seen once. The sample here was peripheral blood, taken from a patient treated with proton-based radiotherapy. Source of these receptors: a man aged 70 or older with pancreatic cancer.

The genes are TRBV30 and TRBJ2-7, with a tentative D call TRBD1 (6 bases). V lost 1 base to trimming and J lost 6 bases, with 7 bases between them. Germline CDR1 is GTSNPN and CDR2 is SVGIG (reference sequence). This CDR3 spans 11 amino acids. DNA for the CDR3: TGTGCCTGGAGTGGGACAGTCGAGCAGTACTTC. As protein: CAWSGTVEQYF.

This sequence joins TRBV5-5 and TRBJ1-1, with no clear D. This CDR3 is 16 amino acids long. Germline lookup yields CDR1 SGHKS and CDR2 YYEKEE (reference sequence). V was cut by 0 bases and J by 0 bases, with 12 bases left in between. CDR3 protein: CASSLGVRYMNTEAFF. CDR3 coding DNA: TGTGCCAGCAGCTTGGGGGTCAGGTACATGAACACTGAAGCTTTCTTT.

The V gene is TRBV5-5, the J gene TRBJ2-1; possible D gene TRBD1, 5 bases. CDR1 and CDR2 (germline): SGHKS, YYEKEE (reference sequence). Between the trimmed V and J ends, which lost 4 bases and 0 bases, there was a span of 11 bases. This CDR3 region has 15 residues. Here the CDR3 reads CASSQQVSSYNEQFF. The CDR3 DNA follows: TGTGCCAGCAGCCAACAGGTATCCTCCTACAATGAGCAGTTCTTC.

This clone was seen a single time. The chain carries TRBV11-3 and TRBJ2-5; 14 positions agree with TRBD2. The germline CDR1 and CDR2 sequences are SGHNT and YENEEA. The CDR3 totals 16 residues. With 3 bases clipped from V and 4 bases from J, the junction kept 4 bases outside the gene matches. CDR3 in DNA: TGTGCCAGCAGCTTCTCGGGGACTAGCGGGGGAGAGACCCAGTACTTC. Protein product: CASSFSGTSGGETQYF.

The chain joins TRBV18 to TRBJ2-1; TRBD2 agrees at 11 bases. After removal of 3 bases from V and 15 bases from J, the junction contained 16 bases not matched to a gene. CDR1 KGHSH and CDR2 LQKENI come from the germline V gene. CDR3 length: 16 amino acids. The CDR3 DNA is TGTGCCAGCTCACCTCCTACTAGCGGGAGTCGGATAGAGGGGTTCTTC. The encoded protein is CASSPPTSGSRIEGFF.

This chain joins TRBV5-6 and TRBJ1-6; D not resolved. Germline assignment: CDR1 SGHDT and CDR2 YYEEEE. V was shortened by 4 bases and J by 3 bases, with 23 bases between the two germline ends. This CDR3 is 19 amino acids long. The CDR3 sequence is CASSPILQTRASYNSPLHF. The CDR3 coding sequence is TGTGCCAGCAGCCCAATTTTACAAACAAGAGCGAGCTATAATTCACCCCTCCACTTT.

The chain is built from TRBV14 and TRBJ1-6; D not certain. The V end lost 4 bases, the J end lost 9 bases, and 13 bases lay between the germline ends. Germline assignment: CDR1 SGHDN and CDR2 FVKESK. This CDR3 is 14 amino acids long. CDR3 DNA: TGTGCCAGCAGCCTTTCAGTCGGCGGTTCACCCCTCCACTTT. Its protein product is CASSLSVGGSPLHF.

CDR3 protein: CASSWTSGGPYEQYF. CDR3 coding DNA: TGCGCCAGCAGCTGGACTAGCGGGGGACCCTACGAGCAGTACTTC. The chain recombines TRBV4-1 with TRBJ2-7; TRBD2 matches at 13 bases. The CDR3 is 15 amino acids. From germline, CDR1 is MGHRA and CDR2 YSYEKL. Germline trimming cut 5 bases from V and 2 bases from J; bases unmatched to any gene: 3.

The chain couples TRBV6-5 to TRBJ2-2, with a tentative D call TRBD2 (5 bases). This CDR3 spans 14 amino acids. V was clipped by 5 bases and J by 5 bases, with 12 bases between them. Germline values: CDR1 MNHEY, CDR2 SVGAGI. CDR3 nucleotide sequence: TGTGCCAGCAGTCCGGCTAGCCTTACCGGGGAGCTGTTTTTT. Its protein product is CASSPASLTGELFF.

CDR3 DNA: TGTGCCTGGAGGGCCGTAAAGGCGGCTAATTCACCCCTCCACTTT. Amino acids: CAWRAVKAANSPLHF. The V gene is TRBV30, the J gene TRBJ1-6; D call uncertain. V shed 3 bases and J shed 6 bases, with 15 bases lying between them. Germline-derived CDR1 and CDR2 are GTSNPN and SVGIG (reference sequence). The CDR3 has 15 amino acids.

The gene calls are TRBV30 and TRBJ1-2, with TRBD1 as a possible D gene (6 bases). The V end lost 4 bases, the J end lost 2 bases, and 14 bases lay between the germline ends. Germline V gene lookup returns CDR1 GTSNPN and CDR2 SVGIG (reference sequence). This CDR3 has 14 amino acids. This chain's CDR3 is CAWMVQGSNYGYTF. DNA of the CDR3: TGTGCCTGGATGGTACAGGGATCCAACTATGGCTACACCTTC.

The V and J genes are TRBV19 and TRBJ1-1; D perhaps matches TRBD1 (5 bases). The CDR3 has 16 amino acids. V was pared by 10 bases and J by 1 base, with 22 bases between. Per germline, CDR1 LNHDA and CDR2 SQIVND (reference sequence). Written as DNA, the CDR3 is TGTGCCATCCCCCCGCCCCGGGGGATAAGGAACACTGAAGCTTTCTTT. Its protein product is CAIPPPRGIRNTEAFF.

The CDR3 sequence: CASSLDGQGYSPLHF. CDR3 nucleotides: TGCGCCAGCAGCTTGGACGGACAGGGGTATTCACCCCTCCACTTT. The chain recombines TRBV5-1 with TRBJ1-6; 9 positions agree with TRBD1. The CDR3 length is 15 residues. V gave up 0 bases and J gave up 8 bases; unmatched junction bases: 3. Germline CDR1 reads SGHRS; CDR2 reads YFSETQ.

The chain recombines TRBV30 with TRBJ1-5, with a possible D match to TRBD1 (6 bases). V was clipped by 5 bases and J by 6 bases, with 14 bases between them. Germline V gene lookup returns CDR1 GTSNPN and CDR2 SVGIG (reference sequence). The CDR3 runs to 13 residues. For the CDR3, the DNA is TGTGCCTGGTCGAATGGGGGGCTTCAGCCCCAGCATTTT. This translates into CAWSNGGLQPQHF.

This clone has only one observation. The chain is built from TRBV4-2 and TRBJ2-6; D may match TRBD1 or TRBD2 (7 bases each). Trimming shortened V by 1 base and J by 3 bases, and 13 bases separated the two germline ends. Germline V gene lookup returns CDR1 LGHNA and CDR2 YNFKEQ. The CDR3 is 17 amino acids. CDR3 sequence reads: CASSQVGGGSGANVLTF. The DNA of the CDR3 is TGTGCCAGCAGCCAAGTGGGAGGGGGCAGTGGGGCCAACGTCCTGACTTTC.

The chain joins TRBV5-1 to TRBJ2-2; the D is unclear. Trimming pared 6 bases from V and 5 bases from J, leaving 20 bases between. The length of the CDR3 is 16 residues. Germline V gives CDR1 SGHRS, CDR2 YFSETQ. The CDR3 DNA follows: TGCGCCAGCAACCCACAAGACGGGCGAGGAACCGGGGAGCTGTTTTTT. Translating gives CASNPQDGRGTGELFF.

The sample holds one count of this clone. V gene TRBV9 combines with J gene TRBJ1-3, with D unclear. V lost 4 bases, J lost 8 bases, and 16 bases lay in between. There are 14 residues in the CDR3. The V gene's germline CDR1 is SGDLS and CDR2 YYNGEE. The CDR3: CASSREAIGDTIYF. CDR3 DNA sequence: TGTGCCAGCAGCCGGGAGGCCATCGGCGACACCATATATTTT.

The CDR3: CASSLDGELSTDTQYF. The DNA for the CDR3 is TGCGCCAGCAGCTTGGACGGAGAGTTGAGCACAGATACGCAGTATTTT. The chain employs TRBV5-1 and TRBJ2-3; no firm D call. Germline lookup yields CDR1 SGHRS and CDR2 YFSETQ. This CDR3 has 16 residues. V lost 0 bases to trimming and J lost 0 bases, with 11 bases between them. Full variable domain (missing parts from reference TRBV5-1 and TRBJ2-3): KAGVTQTPRYLIKTRGQQVTLSCSPISGHRSVSWYQQTPGQGLQFLFEYFSETQRNKGNFPGRFSGRQFSNSRSEMNVSTLELGDSALYLCASSLDGELSTDTQYFGPGTRLTVL.

CDR3 in amino acids: CASRAGAGGSYEQYF. CDR3 DNA: TGTGCCAGCCGTGCGGGGGCGGGAGGATCCTACGAGCAGTACTTC. This chain links TRBV19 with TRBJ2-7; 8 nucleotides align to TRBD2. With V trimmed by 9 bases and J by 1 base, 11 bases remained unmatched. The CDR3 has 15 amino acids. CDR1 is LNHDA, CDR2 SQIVND, per germline (reference sequence).

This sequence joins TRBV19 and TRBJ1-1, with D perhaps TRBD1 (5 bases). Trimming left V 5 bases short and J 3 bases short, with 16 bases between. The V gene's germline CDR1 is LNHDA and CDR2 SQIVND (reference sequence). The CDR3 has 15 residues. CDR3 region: CASSWGGGSYTEAFF. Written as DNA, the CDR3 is TGTGCCAGTAGTTGGGGGGGTGGCAGCTACACTGAAGCTTTCTTT. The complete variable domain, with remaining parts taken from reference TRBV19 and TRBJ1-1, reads DGGITQSPKYLFRKEGQNVTLSCEQNLNHDAMYWYRQDPGQGLRLIYYSQIVNDFQKGDIAEGYSVSREKKESFPLTVTSAQKNPTAFYLCASSWGGGSYTEAFFGQGTRLTVV.

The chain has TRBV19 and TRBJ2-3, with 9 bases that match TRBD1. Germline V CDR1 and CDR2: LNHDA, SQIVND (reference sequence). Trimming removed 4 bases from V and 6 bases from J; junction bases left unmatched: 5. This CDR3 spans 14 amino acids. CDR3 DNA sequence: TGTGCCAGTAGTAACGACAGGGGGTCGGATACGCAGTATTTT. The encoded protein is CASSNDRGSDTQYF. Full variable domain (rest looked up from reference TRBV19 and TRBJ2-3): DGGITQSPKYLFRKEGQNVTLSCEQNLNHDAMYWYRQDPGQGLRLIYYSQIVNDFQKGDIAEGYSVSREKKESFPLTVTSAQKNPTAFYLCASSNDRGSDTQYFGPGTRLTVL.

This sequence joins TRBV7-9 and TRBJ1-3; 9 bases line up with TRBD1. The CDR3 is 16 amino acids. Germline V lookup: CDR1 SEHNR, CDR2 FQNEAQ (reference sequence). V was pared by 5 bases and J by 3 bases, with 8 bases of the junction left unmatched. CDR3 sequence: CASSSRDRDGGNTIYF. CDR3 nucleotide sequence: TGTGCCAGCAGCAGCCGGGACAGGGACGGTGGAAACACCATATATTTT.